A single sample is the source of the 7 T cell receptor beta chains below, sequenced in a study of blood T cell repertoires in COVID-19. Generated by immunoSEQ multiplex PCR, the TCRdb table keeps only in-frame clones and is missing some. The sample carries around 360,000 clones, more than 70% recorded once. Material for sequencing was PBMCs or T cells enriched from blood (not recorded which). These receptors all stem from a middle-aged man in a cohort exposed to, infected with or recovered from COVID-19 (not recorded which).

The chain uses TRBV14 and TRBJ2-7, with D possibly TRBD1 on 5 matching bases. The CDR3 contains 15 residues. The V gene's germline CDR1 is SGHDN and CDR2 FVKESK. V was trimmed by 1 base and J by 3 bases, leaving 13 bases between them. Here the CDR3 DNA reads TGTGCCAGCAGCCAAGGGGCAGGGTCTGTCTACGAGCAGTACTTC. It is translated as CASSQGAGSVYEQYF.

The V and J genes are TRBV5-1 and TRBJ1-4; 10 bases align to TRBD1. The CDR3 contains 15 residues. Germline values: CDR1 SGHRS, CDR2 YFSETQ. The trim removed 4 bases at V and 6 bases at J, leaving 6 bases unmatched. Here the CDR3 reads CASSGTGVEYEKLFF. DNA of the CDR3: TGCGCCAGCAGCGGGACAGGGGTTGAATATGAAAAACTGTTTTTT.

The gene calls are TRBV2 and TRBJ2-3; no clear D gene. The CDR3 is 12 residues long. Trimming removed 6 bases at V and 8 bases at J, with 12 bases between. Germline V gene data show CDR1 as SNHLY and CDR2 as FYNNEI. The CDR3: CASRPLTGTQYF. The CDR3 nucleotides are TGTGCCAGCAGGCCTCTGACGGGTACGCAGTATTTT. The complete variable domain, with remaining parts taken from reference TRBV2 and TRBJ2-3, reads EPEVTQTPSHQVTQMGQEVILRCVPISNHLYFYWYRQILGQKVEFLVSFYNNEISEKSEIFDDQFSVERPDGSNFTLKIRSTKLEDSAMYFCASRPLTGTQYFGPGTRLTVL.

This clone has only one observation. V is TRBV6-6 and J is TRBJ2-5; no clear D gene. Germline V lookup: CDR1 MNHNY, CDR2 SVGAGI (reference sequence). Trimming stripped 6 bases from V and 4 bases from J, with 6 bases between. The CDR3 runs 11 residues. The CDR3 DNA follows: TGTGCCAGCAGGAGAGCAGAGACCCAGTACTTC. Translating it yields CASRRAETQYF.

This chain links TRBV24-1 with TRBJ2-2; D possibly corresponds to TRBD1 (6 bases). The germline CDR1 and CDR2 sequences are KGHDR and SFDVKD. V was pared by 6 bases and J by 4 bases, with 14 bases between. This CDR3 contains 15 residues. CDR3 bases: TGTGCCACCAGTCAGACGCAGGGGAGCACCGGGGAGCTGTTTTTT. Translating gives CATSQTQGSTGELFF.

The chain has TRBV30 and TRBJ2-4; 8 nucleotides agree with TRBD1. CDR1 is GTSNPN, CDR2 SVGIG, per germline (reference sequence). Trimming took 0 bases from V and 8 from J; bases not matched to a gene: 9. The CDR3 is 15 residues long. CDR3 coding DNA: TGTGCCTGGAGTGTACGTGGACAGGGTTTTGACATTCAGTACTTC. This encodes CAWSVRGQGFDIQYF.

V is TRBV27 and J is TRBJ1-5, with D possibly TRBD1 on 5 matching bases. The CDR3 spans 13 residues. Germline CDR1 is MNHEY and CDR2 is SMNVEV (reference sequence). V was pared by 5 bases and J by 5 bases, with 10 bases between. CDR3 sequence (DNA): TGTGCCAGCAGTACCAGGGTAGATCAGCCCCAGCATTTT. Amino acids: CASSTRVDQPQHF.